This paragraph reports one TCR beta chain. Germline CDR1 reads LNHNV; CDR2 reads YYDKDF (reference sequence). CDR3 length: 15 residues. Trimming shortened V by 1 base and J by 4 bases, and 13 bases separated the two germline ends. Only in-frame clones appear in the TCRdb table, and some are missing; sequencing was by immunoSEQ multiplex PCR. The repertoire consists of about 67,000 clones, with 65% to 85% occurring once and the leading ten covering roughly 4.4%. The data belong to a study of a mutant IDH1 vaccine in newly diagnosed glioma. Time point in this sample: baseline, week 1 (first vaccination visit). This sample's treatment: pre-vaccination baseline after standard-of-care therapy. Donors' newly diagnosed IDH1-mutant WHO grade 3 or 4 astrocytomas lacked nuclear ATRX.

This rearrangement joins TRBV15 to TRBJ1-2, with D maybe TRBD1 (5 bases). This TCR was recovered from a woman in her late teens or twenties with glioma. Some clones in this sample may be carry-over from other donors' samples. The source material was peripheral blood mononuclear cells (PBMCs), sampled from a glioma patient treated with radiotherapy, temozolomide or both. CDR3 coding DNA: TGTGCCACCAGCAGAGGGGGCGGGGGTTCCTATGGCTACACCTTC. Its protein product is CATSRGGGGSYGYTF.